This T cell receptor (beta chain) is drawn from a study of cytotoxic CD8 clonotypes in ibrutinib-treated CLL (dated by TCRdb to 2020 to 2022). Background for the entire study: In this cohort, 15 or so patients were treatment-naive and some 10 were relapsed/refractory, while approximately 18 had unmutated IGHV. Patients were still on ibrutinib when every remission and progressive disease sample was collected. Of the 90 or so participants in the trial, roughly 26 had longitudinal samples available. Samples averaged about 260,000 productive templates and approximately 100,000 productive rearrangements. Samples at response were collected after a median of about 12 months of treatment, with a range of roughly 6 to 40 months. Cryopreserved peripheral blood mononuclear cells were collected before treatment, at response, and at either disease progression or sustained remission. Partial responses were observed in around 25 patients and complete responses in 2; after a median follow-up of around 68 months, remission was maintained in 14 patients and progression was observed in approximately 12.

Interpreted using the paper, the time point label stands for: approximately 25 months on ibrutinib. Roughly 1.9 micrograms of genomic DNA were extracted from cryopreserved PBMCs for TCR beta library preparation. Longitudinal blood samples from CLL patients receiving ibrutinib monotherapy were subjected to high-throughput TCR beta sequencing. Patients were enrolled in a phase 2 open-label single-center ibrutinib monotherapy trial. Each clonotype received, on average, 10x coverage in deep resolution sequencing performed on a MiSeq, where the target depth lay between 1 in 1 million and 1 in 200,000 T cells. The immunoSEQ hsTCRB Kit was used to generate TCR beta libraries. In the paper's pipeline: ImmunoSEQ Data Assistant and ImmunoSEQ Analyzer were used for data analysis, and V, D and J genes were assigned according to IMGT definitions. Clonality, which ranges from 0 to 1, was calculated by subtracting the normalized Shannon entropy of productive rearrangement frequencies from one. Only overrepresented clonotypes making up at least 0.05% of each patient's repertoire were included in the public clonotype analysis. Roughly 12 age-matched healthy donor repertoires from immuneACCESS were used as controls for clonality. TCRdb obtained this table from immuneACCESS and retained in-frame rearrangements with V and J assigned. These tables miss some clones; where compared with another copy, unresolved V genes account for less than half of the shortfall, and the remainder is unexplained. That table gives V, J and clone size, and the DNA gave D and trimming. The sample data list roughly 45,000 clones, and 50% to 80% of these were observed just once. The ten top clones hold roughly a fifth of the sample.

The study at large found these results: Sampling times were not matched between sustained-remission and progressing patients, and lymph node repertoires were not studied. An increase in clonality was observed at ibrutinib response, with clonality remaining stable during sustained remission and falling back toward baseline at progression. At baseline, clonality was higher than in age-matched healthy donors and showed a strong correlation with circulating CD8+ T-cell counts. Public clonotypes were rare and either shrank or stayed stable during treatment, and the rise in clonality at ibrutinib response reflected expansion of private clonotypes.

As for this clone: Its antigen specificity is not known. The record has no base qualities; no much larger clone is one base away.

CDR1 and CDR2, per the germline V gene, are SGHRS and YFSETQ. V is pruned by 0 bases and J by 3 bases, leaving 6 bases of the junction without a gene match. The CDR3 goes from the cysteine to the phenylalanine over 16 residues. The kept DNA is CDR3 alone, 48 bases in frame from the first base. The sample in question was PBMCs, obtained after 24 months of ibrutinib treatment. The source is a human donor with chronic lymphocytic leukemia. The sequence joins TRBV5-1 to TRBJ2-3, and TRBD2 aligns with 8 junction nucleotides. The CDR3 loop reads CASSLGGRMGTDTQYF. The DNA is TGCGCCAGCAGCTTGGGCGGGAGGATGGGTACAGATACGCAGTATTTT.